This T cell receptor beta chain was recorded in a study of blood T cell repertoires in COVID-19. Background on the study: Samples came from the United States, Italy and Spain, spanning acute and convalescent COVID-19. Nucleic acid was either cDNA or gDNA, and it came from T cells, B-cell-depleted T cells, or PBMCs.

The germline V and J ends were trimmed by 3 bases and 4 bases, with 12 bases remaining between them. CDR3 length equals 15 residues. Germline CDR1 MDHEN, CDR2 SYDVKM. Methods used by the authors: How many nucleated cells were present was estimated from reference gene primer amplification. TCRdb's table, derived via immunoSEQ multiplex PCR, lists solely in-frame clones and lacks some. Clonal size and the V and J genes are those of that table, whereas D and trimming came from the DNA. There are 150,000 to 200,000 clones in the sample; around nine tenths occur only once, and around 3.3% lies in the top ten.

The sequence was collected from a man between 65 and 85 years old with acute or convalescent COVID-19. Sequenced input: peripheral blood. The gene calls are TRBV28 and TRBJ2-2; D may be TRBD1 (5 bases). The CDR3 DNA follows: TGTGCCAGCAGTTTGTTGGGGCGGCGCACCGGGGAGCTGTTTTTT. Protein product: CASSLLGRRTGELFF.